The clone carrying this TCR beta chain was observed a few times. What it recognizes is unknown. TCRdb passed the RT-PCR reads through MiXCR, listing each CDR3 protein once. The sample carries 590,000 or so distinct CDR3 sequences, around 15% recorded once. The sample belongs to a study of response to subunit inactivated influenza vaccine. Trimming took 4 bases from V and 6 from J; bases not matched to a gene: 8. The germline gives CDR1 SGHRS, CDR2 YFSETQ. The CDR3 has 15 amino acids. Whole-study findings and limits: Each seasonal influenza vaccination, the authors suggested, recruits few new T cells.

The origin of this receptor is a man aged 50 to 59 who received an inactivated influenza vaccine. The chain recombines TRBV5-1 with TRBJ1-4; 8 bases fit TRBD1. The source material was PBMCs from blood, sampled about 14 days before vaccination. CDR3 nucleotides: TGCGCCAGCAGCAGGAACAGGGGGAGCGATGAAAAACTGTTTTTT. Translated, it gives CASSRNRGSDEKLFF.